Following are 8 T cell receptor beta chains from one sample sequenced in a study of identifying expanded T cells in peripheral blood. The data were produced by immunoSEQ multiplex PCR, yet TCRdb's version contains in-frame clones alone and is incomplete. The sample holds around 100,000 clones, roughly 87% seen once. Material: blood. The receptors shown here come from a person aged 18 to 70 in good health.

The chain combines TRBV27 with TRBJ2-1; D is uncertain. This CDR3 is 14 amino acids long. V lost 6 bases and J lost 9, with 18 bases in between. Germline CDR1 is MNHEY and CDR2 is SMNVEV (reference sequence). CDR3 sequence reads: CASRPTVSRAEQFF. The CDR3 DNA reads TGTGCCAGCAGACCCACCGTGTCCCGGGCTGAGCAGTTCTTC.

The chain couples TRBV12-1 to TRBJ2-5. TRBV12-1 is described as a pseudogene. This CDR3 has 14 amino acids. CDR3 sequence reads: CASSFGDQPETQYF. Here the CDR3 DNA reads TGTGCCAGCAGCTTTGGAGACCAGCCGGAGACCCAGTACTTC.

DNA for the CDR3: TGTGCCAGCAGATTACCGGGACAGGGCTCCAATGAGCAGTTCTTC. Translating gives CASRLPGQGSNEQFF. The genes are TRBV27 and TRBJ2-1; 9 nucleotides align to TRBD1. The V gene end was trimmed by 6 bases and the J gene end by 6 bases; junction bases not matched to a gene: 9. The germline CDR1 and CDR2 sequences are MNHEY and SMNVEV (reference sequence). The CDR3 runs 15 residues.

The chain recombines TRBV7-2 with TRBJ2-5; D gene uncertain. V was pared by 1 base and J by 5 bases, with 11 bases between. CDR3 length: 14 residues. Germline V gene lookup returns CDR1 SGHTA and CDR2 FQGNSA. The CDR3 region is CASSLDEQLETQYF. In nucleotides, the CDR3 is TGTGCCAGCAGCTTAGACGAACAATTGGAGACCCAGTACTTC. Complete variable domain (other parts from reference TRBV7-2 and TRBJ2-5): GAGVSQSPSNKVTEKGKDVELRCDPISGHTALYWYRQSLGQGLEFLIYFQGNSAPDKSGLPSDRFSAERTGGSVSTLTIQRTQQEDSAVYLCASSLDEQLETQYFGPGTRLLVL.

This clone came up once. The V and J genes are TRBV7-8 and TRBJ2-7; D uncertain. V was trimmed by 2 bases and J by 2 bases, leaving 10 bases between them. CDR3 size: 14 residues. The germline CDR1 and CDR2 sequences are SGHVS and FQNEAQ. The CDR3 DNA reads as TGTGCCAGCAGCTTAAGGGCAGGAGCCTACGAGCAGTACTTC. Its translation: CASSLRAGAYEQYF.

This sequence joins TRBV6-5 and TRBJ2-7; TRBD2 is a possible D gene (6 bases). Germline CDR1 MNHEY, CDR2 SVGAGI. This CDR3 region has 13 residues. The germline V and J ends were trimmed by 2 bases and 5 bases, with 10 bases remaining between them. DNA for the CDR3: TGTGCCAGCAGTTACGCGGGGTCTCACGAGCAGTACTTC. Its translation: CASSYAGSHEQYF.

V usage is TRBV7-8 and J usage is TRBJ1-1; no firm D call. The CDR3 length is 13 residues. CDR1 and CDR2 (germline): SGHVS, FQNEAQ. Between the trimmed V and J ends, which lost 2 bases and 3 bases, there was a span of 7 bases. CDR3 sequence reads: CASSLRRDTEAFF. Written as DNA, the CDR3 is TGTGCCAGCAGCTTACGTAGGGACACTGAAGCTTTCTTT.

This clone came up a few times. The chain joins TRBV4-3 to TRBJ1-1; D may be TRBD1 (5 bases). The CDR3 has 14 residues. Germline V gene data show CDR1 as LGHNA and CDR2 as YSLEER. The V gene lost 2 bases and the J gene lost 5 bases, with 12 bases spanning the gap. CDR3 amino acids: CASSQMRGKTEAFF. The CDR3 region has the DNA TGCGCCAGCAGCCAAATGAGGGGAAAGACTGAAGCTTTCTTT.